A selection of T cell receptor beta chains follows, all from one sample in a study of cytomegalovirus exposure and HLA in healthy donors. Data came from immunoSEQ multiplex PCR; TCRdb stores just in-frame clones and leaves some out. Here the sample spans around 100,000 clones, around 84% being singletons. The sequencing sample was made of PBMCs. The receptors stem from a young man in good health and CMV-seronegative. CDR3s leave out the opening cysteine and the closing phenylalanine or tryptophan.

j_call	v_call	cdr3_aa
TRBJ2-7	TRBV29-1	SVEYGLAREQY
TRBJ2-1	TRBV6-1	ASILREGQGMDF
TRBJ1-4	TRBV5-1	ASSFATGIATNEKLF
TRBJ2-7	TRBV11-2	ASSLVIHEQY
TRBJ1-6	TRBV6-5	ASSYGGTGASPLH
TRBJ1-4	TRBV2	ASSAGVREAEKLF
TRBJ2-1	TRBV7-8	ASSRLVLEQF
TRBJ1-1	TRBV30	AWKNRGGNTEAF
TRBJ2-6	TRBV6-1	ASSEALVGGAGANVLT
TRBJ1-1	TRBV5-1	ASSIRTDGLSEAF
TRBJ1-2	TRBV9	ASSGTGYDYGYT
TRBJ1-1	TRBV19	ASSIFVQTNTEAF
TRBJ2-7	TRBV30	AWSTTPAYEQY
TRBJ2-3	TRBV7-3	ASSSGTEGTQY
TRBJ1-1	TRBV5-4	ASSHPGYTEAF
TRBJ1-6	TRBV10-1	ASSELRGGSPLH
TRBJ1-1	TRBV9	ASSKALNTEAF
TRBJ1-1	TRBV29-1	SVPGPNTEAF
TRBJ1-6	TRBV4-1	ASSSSGTGVNSPLH
TRBJ2-2	TRBV7-2	ASSLVAGGTGELF
TRBJ1-2	TRBV19	ASSSLRDRFSGNYGYT
TRBJ1-5	TRBV2	ASSGGQDFNQPQH
TRBJ2-3	TRBV19	ATGDSSTDTQY
TRBJ2-5	TRBV7-2	ASRSTSGGTQY
TRBJ2-5	TRBV4-2	ASSLRLAGGTNWPGAHETQY
TRBJ2-7	TRBV7-2	ASSLAYRNPSGEQY
TRBJ2-1	TRBV27	ASSLKLAGVSEQF
TRBJ1-2	TRBV21-1	ASSKGTDINYGYT
TRBJ2-7	TRBV5-1	ASSGTGTGASYEQY
TRBJ2-2	TRBV6-4	ASSDKAGASTGELF
TRBJ1-1	TRBV12-5	ASGRETYTEAF
TRBJ1-5	TRBV6-1	ASSAYRASNQPQH
TRBJ1-2	TRBV7-8	ASSPGQGIYGYT
TRBJ1-1	TRBV28	ASRLLLPGTANTEAF
TRBJ1-2	TRBV9	ASSVDGGANYGYT
TRBJ2-3	TRBV6-5	ASSYSPTGISDTQY
TRBJ2-1	TRBV5-1	ASRTEYSYNEQF
TRBJ2-2	TRBV7-9	ASSDSGRVVGELF
TRBJ2-5	TRBV5-1	ASSQFSGGLQETQY
TRBJ1-2	TRBV6-5	ASSLQGEVYGYT
TRBJ2-4	TRBV5-1	ASSFGRGPTKNIQY
TRBJ1-4	TRBV29-1	SVWDRGGANEKLF
TRBJ2-1	TRBV7-7	ASSPGENEQF
TRBJ2-5	TRBV5-5	ASSLKAGGGTQY
TRBJ2-2	TRBV30	AWSLLNTGELF
TRBJ2-1	TRBV27	ASSFRAQGLSYNEQF
TRBJ2-7	TRBV15	ATSKGGLNYEQY
TRBJ1-5	TRBV18	ASSPPGGDQPQH
TRBJ2-7	TRBV29-1	SVEVPSYEQY
TRBJ1-4	TRBV4-1	ASSHRGGDSNEKLF
TRBJ2-7	TRBV30	ASGQGQGPEQY
TRBJ2-3	TRBV10-2	ATAGTDTQY
TRBJ2-5	TRBV5-4	ASSLGRQGGQETQY
TRBJ2-1	TRBV6-6	ASRPDRGSSYNEQF
TRBJ2-1	TRBV2	ASTTRSGRRDNEQF